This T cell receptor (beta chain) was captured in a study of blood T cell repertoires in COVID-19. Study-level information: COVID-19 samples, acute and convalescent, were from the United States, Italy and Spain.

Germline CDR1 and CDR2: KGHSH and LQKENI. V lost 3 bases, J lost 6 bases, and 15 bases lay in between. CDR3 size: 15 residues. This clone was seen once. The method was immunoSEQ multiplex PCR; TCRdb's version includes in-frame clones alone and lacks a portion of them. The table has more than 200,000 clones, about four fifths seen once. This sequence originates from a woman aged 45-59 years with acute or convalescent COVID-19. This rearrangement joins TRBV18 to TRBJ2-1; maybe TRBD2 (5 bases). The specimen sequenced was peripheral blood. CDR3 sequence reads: CASSPSSTSVNEQFF. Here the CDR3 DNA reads TGTGCCAGCTCACCGTCCTCCACTAGTGTCAATGAGCAGTTCTTC.